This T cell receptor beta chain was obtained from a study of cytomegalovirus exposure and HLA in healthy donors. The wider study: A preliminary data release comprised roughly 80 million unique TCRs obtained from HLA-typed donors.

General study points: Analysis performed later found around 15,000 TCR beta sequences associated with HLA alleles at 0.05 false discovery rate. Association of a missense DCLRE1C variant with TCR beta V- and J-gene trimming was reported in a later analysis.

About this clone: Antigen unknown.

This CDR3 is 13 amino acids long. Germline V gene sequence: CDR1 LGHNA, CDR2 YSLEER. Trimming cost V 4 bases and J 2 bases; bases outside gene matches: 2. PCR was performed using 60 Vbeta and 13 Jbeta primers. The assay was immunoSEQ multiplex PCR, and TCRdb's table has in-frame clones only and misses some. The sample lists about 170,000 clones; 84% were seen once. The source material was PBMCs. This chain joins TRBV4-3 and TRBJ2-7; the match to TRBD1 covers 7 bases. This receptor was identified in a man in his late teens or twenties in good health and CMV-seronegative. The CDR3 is CASSPDRAYEQYF. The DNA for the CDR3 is TGCGCCAGCAGCCCCGACAGGGCCTACGAGCAGTACTTC.